This passage covers 30 T cell receptor beta chains from one sample sequenced in a study of CD8 T cells in Susac syndrome. The RNA input was about 0.5 to 1 ug, and it was reverse transcribed with random hexamers. TCRdb re-called the immunoSEQ multiplex PCR reads through MiXCR, storing one row per CDR3 protein. Found here are about 180,000 distinct CDR3 sequences, around 94% of them singletons; the top ten hold around 0.094%. The specimen was CD4+ T cells from PBMCs. These receptors were taken from a human donor with Susac syndrome.

The rearrangement uses TRBV13 and TRBJ2-1, with D possibly TRBD2 on 6 matching bases. Germline-derived CDR1 and CDR2 are PRHDT and FYEKMQ (reference sequence). Deletions cut 5 bases from V and 4 bases from J, with 9 bases between. The CDR3 length is 13 residues. The CDR3 protein is CASSLRGYNEQFF. The CDR3 DNA is TGTGCCAGCAGCCTCCGGGGGTACAATGAGCAGTTCTTC. The full variable domain, with the rest looked up from reference TRBV13 and TRBJ2-1, is AAGVIQSPRHLIKEKRETATLKCYPIPRHDTVYWYQQGPGQDPQFLISFYEKMQSDKGSIPDRFSAQQFSDYHSELNMSSLELGDSALYFCASSLRGYNEQFFGPGTRLTVL.

This rearrangement joins TRBV20-1 to TRBJ2-1; 12 bases align to TRBD2. The CDR3 length is 16 residues. CDR1 DFQATT and CDR2 SNEGSKA come from the germline V gene (reference sequence). The V and J ends lost 3 bases and 8 bases, in that order; junction bases with no gene match: 11. The CDR3 protein is CSARVETSGRDDEQFF. CDR3 bases: TGCAGTGCTAGGGTTGAGACTAGCGGGAGAGACGATGAGCAGTTCTTC.

V is TRBV5-8 and J is TRBJ2-7; 7 nucleotides align to TRBD2. The CDR3 is 16 residues long. Germline CDR1 and CDR2: SGHTS and YDEGEE. The V gene end was trimmed by 0 bases and the J gene end by 2 bases; junction bases not matched to a gene: 8. The CDR3 nucleotides are TGTGCCAGCAGCTTGGACTACGGGAGGAGCCCCTACGAGCAGTACTTC. Amino acid sequence: CASSLDYGRSPYEQYF. The entire variable domain, with the rest obtained from reference TRBV5-8 and TRBJ2-7, is as follows: EAGVTQSPTHLIKTRGQQATLRCSPISGHTSVYWYQQALGLGLQFLLWYDEGEERNRGNFPPRFSGRQFPNYSSELNVNALELEDSALYLCASSLDYGRSPYEQYFGPGTRLTVT.

The chain is built from TRBV3-1 and TRBJ1-5, with 8 bases identical to TRBD1. Germline V gives CDR1 LGHDT, CDR2 YNNKEL (reference sequence). This CDR3 contains 15 residues. V was pared by 1 base and J by 6 bases, with 5 bases of the junction left unmatched. The CDR3 nucleotides are TGTGCCAGCAGCCAAGGGCAGGGGGCACGTCAGCCCCAGCATTTT. This codes for CASSQGQGARQPQHF. Variable domain in full (rest from reference TRBV3-1 and TRBJ1-5): DTAVSQTPKYLVTQMGNDKSIKCEQNLGHDTMYWYKQDSKKFLKIMFSYNNKELIINETVPNRFSPKSPDKAHLNLHINSLELGDSAVYFCASSQGQGARQPQHFGDGTRLSIL.

The CDR3, as DNA: TGCGCCAGCAGCTTGAGTCTCGGGACAGGGCAAGAGACCCAGTACTTC. It yields the protein CASSLSLGTGQETQYF. J is TRBJ2-5 and V is TRBV5-1, with 9 positions matching TRBD1. Looked up from germline, CDR1 is SGHRS and CDR2 is YFSETQ. The V and J ends lost 1 base and 2 bases, in that order; junction bases with no gene match: 6. The CDR3 sequence is 16 residues long.

The genes are TRBV28 and TRBJ1-5, with D possibly matching TRBD1 (5 bases). This CDR3 region has 16 residues. Germline CDR1 MDHEN, CDR2 SYDVKM. Deletions cut 6 bases from V and 4 bases from J, with 19 bases between. The CDR3 spells CASRVLLAGFNQPQHF. In DNA form, the CDR3 reads TGTGCCAGCAGGGTCCTTTTGGCAGGGTTTAATCAGCCCCAGCATTTT.

The V gene is TRBV20-1, the J gene TRBJ2-5; 11 positions match TRBD1. The CDR3 totals 14 residues. The germline V gene has CDR1 DFQATT and CDR2 SNEGSKA (reference sequence). The J segment lost 5 bases and the V segment lost 4 bases, leaving 6 bases of the junction unmatched. Written as DNA, the CDR3 is TGCAGTGCTACCCCCGGGACAGGGGGGGAGACCCAGTACTTC. Residues: CSATPGTGGETQYF.

J is TRBJ2-3 and V is TRBV12-3 or TRBV12-4; D uncertain. With 6 bases removed from V and 4 bases from J, the gap between germline ends came to 14 bases. The CDR3 has 14 amino acids. Here the CDR3 reads CASSPPGGADTQYF. CDR3 nucleotides: TGTGCCAGCAGCCCCCCTGGTGGTGCAGATACGCAGTATTTT.

The chain recombines TRBV7-8 with TRBJ2-1, with 9 bases matching TRBD2. This CDR3 is 17 amino acids long. V trimming: 5 bases; J trimming: 7 bases; junction bases outside the gene matches: 15. Germline CDR1 and CDR2: SGHVS and FQNEAQ. CDR3 DNA: TGTGCCAGCAGCCCGCGAGCCGGTCTCGCGGGAGGGAATGAGCAGTTCTTC. Protein product: CASSPRAGLAGGNEQFF.

This chain uses TRBV29-1 with TRBJ2-5; possibly TRBD2 for D (5 bases). The germline V gene has CDR1 SQVTM and CDR2 ANQGSEA. Trimming cost V 6 bases and J 5 bases, with 19 bases left between them. The CDR3 contains 14 residues. DNA for the CDR3: TGCAGCGTAGTGAAGGGAGACCGGAGGGAGACCCAGTACTTC. Its protein product is CSVVKGDRRETQYF.

The chain has TRBV20-1 and TRBJ2-2, with 9 nucleotides matching TRBD2. The CDR3 loop spans 15 amino acids. Germline-derived CDR1 and CDR2 are DFQATT and SNEGSKA (reference sequence). With V trimmed by 2 bases and J by 2 bases, 3 bases remained unmatched. This CDR3 is CSARHSGRNTGELFF. The CDR3 DNA reads TGCAGTGCTAGACATAGCGGGAGAAACACCGGGGAGCTGTTTTTT.

The chain recombines TRBV5-1 with TRBJ1-2, with TRBD1 identical over 8 bases. The CDR3 extends over 14 amino acids. V gave up 3 bases and J gave up 3 bases; unmatched junction bases: 4. CDR1 and CDR2 from the germline V gene are SGHRS and YFSETQ. CDR3: CASSWTGLDYGYTF. CDR3 nucleotide sequence: TGCGCCAGCAGCTGGACAGGGTTGGACTATGGCTACACCTTC.

The chain combines TRBV19 with TRBJ1-2; D perhaps matches TRBD1 (6 bases). The CDR3 consists of 12 residues. CDR1 LNHDA and CDR2 SQIVND come from the germline V gene (reference sequence). V dropped 5 bases and J dropped 8 bases, with 12 bases sitting between them. The CDR3 loop reads CASSFHRAGYTF. The CDR3 DNA reads TGTGCCAGTAGTTTCCACAGGGCAGGCTACACCTTC.

This clonotype was seen more than once but under ten times. The rearrangement uses TRBV7-2 and TRBJ1-2; 7 nucleotides agree with TRBD1. With V trimmed by 5 bases and J by 4 bases, 4 bases remained unmatched. The V gene's germline CDR1 is SGHTA and CDR2 FQGNSA. The CDR3 totals 13 residues. The CDR3 bases are TGTGCCAGCAGCCCTCGACAGGGCTATGGCTACACCTTC. This encodes CASSPRQGYGYTF.

This chain connects TRBV28 to TRBJ2-7; a weak D match, TRBD1 (6 bases). Trimming shortened V by 2 bases and J by 5 bases, and 13 bases separated the two germline ends. The CDR3 loop spans 14 amino acids. Germline-derived CDR1 and CDR2 are MDHEN and SYDVKM. CDR3 sequence (DNA): TGTGCCAGCAGTTTAGACACAGGGTACCACGAGCAGTACTTC. Translated: CASSLDTGYHEQYF.

The chain has TRBV5-6 and TRBJ2-5; 9 bases are a match to TRBD2. V lost 2 bases and J lost 10; bases outside the gene matches: 6. Germline V lookup: CDR1 SGHDT, CDR2 YYEEEE. The CDR3 extends over 13 amino acids. CDR3 sequence: CASSLISGGSQYF. In DNA, the CDR3 is TGTGCCAGCAGCTTAATTAGCGGGGGCAGCCAGTACTTC.

The chain recombines TRBV20-1 with TRBJ1-2, with D unclear. Germline V CDR1 and CDR2: DFQATT, SNEGSKA (reference sequence). CDR3 length: 14 residues. Trimming took off 1 base at V and 8 bases at J, with 17 bases between the two ends. The CDR3 is CSARAFIGFDGYTF. In DNA form, the CDR3 reads TGCAGTGCTAGAGCCTTTATCGGTTTCGACGGCTACACCTTC.

The V and J genes are TRBV29-1 and TRBJ1-1; a possible D gene is TRBD1 (5 bases). Germline V gives CDR1 SQVTM, CDR2 ANQGSEA. V lost 6 bases to trimming and J lost 9 bases, with 17 bases between them. The CDR3 extends over 12 amino acids. This CDR3 is CSVKSGNSKAFF. The CDR3, as DNA: TGCAGCGTGAAGTCAGGGAATTCGAAAGCTTTCTTT. Full variable domain (remainder filled in from reference TRBV29-1 and TRBJ1-1): SAVISQKPSRDICQRGTSLTIQCQVDSQVTMMFWYRQQPGQSLTLIATANQGSEATYESGFVIDKFPISRPNLTFSTLTVSNMSPEDSSIYLCSVKSGNSKAFFGQGTRLTVV.

The V gene is TRBV28, the J gene TRBJ2-7; D uncertain. V was shortened by 6 bases and J by 7 bases, with 22 bases between the two germline ends. The length of the CDR3 is 15 residues. The germline gives CDR1 MDHEN, CDR2 SYDVKM. CDR3 in DNA: TGTGCCAGCAGATTAGGGCTCCCGAGCCGAAGGGAGCAGTACTTC. Amino acids: CASRLGLPSRREQYF. Based on the CDR3 plus reference TRBV28 and TRBJ2-7, the full variable domain is DVKVTQSSRYLVKRTGEKVFLECVQDMDHENMFWYRQDPGLGLRLIYFSYDVKMKEKGDIPEGYSVSREKKERFSLILESASTNQTSMYLCASRLGLPSRREQYFGPGTRLTVT.

J is TRBJ1-2 and V is TRBV6-5, with TRBD1 matching over 7 bases. Germline CDR1 is MNHEY and CDR2 is SVGAGI. The V gene end was trimmed by 4 bases and the J gene end by 4 bases; junction bases not matched to a gene: 9. The CDR3 sequence is 15 residues long. CDR3 nucleotide sequence: TGTGCCAGCAGTTCCGCAATGGGACAGCGCTATGGCTACACCTTC. Protein sequence: CASSSAMGQRYGYTF.

J is TRBJ1-1 and V is TRBV5-1; TRBD1 aligns across 7 bases. Per germline, CDR1 SGHRS and CDR2 YFSETQ. CDR3 length: 17 residues. V shed 4 bases, J shed 3 bases, and the junction held 15 bases outside the gene matches. The CDR3 DNA follows: TGCGCCAGCAGCCAAACGACAGGGTTAGCGGGGGACACTGAAGCTTTCTTT. Protein product: CASSQTTGLAGDTEAFF.

The chain carries TRBV7-2 and TRBJ2-1; no definite D call. The V and J ends lost 0 bases and 8 bases respectively, with 8 bases between them. The V gene's germline CDR1 is SGHTA and CDR2 FQGNSA. The CDR3 length is 13 residues. As DNA, the CDR3 is TGTGCCAGCAGCTTAGCGAAGGTCGATGAGCAGTTCTTC. Its translation: CASSLAKVDEQFF.

The gene calls are TRBV12-3 or TRBV12-4 and TRBJ2-4; D remains ambiguous. The CDR3 loop spans 15 amino acids. V lost 3 bases and J lost 8, with 17 bases in between. The CDR3 DNA sequence: TGTGCCAGCAGTTTTGGGCAGGTTGTTAAGGACATTCAGTACTTC. Residues: CASSFGQVVKDIQYF.

This clonotype was seen a single time. The V call is TRBV7-9, the J call TRBJ1-4; D gene unclear. This CDR3 spans 13 amino acids. CDR1 is SEHNR, CDR2 FQNEAQ, per germline (reference sequence). V lost 3 bases, J lost 5 bases, and 7 bases lay in between. The CDR3 is CASSFPPNEKLFF. DNA for the CDR3: TGTGCCAGCAGCTTTCCGCCAAATGAAAAACTGTTTTTT. Full variable domain (missing parts from reference TRBV7-9 and TRBJ1-4): DTGVSQNPRHKITKRGQNVTFRCDPISEHNRLYWYRQTLGQGPEFLTYFQNEAQLEKSRLLSDRFSAERPKGSFSTLEIQRTEQGDSAMYLCASSFPPNEKLFFGSGTQLSVL.

In its sample, this clonotype was seen once. This CDR3 reads CSARGSAQETQYF. As DNA, the CDR3 is TGCAGTGCTAGAGGGTCCGCTCAAGAGACCCAGTACTTC. The chain recombines TRBV20-1 with TRBJ2-5; D call uncertain. The germline gives CDR1 DFQATT, CDR2 SNEGSKA (reference sequence). CDR3 length: 13 residues. V shed 1 base and J shed 2 bases, with 8 bases lying between them.

The chain recombines TRBV5-4 with TRBJ2-1; 10 nucleotides align to TRBD2. This CDR3 has 15 amino acids. With V trimmed by 2 bases and J by 5 bases, 4 bases remained unmatched. Germline lookup yields CDR1 SGHNT and CDR2 YYREEE (reference sequence). CDR3 protein: CASSLAGGPHNEQFF. The CDR3 nucleotides are TGTGCCAGCAGCTTAGCGGGAGGGCCCCACAATGAGCAGTTCTTC.

J is TRBJ1-6 and V is TRBV12-3 or TRBV12-4; D may be TRBD1 (5 bases). This CDR3 spans 14 amino acids. Trimming pared 2 bases from V and 5 bases from J, leaving 7 bases between. Here the CDR3 reads CASSLLGDNSPLHF. The DNA of the CDR3 is TGTGCCAGCAGTTTACTAGGGGATAATTCACCCCTCCACTTT.

The chain recombines TRBV4-2 with TRBJ2-3; D uncertain. Looked up from germline, CDR1 is LGHNA and CDR2 is YNFKEQ. This CDR3 contains 14 residues. Trimming pared 4 bases from V and 2 bases from J, leaving 10 bases between. The CDR3 loop reads CASSRGQSTDTQYF. The CDR3 nucleotides read TGTGCCAGCAGCCGTGGCCAGTCCACAGATACGCAGTATTTT.

The chain has TRBV20-1 and TRBJ2-3; possibly TRBD1 or TRBD2 for D (5 bases each). This CDR3 is built from 14 residues. Germline lookup yields CDR1 DFQATT and CDR2 SNEGSKA (reference sequence). Trimming left V 4 bases short and J 7 bases short, with 18 bases between. CDR3 protein: CSAKGWDPRYTQYF. CDR3 nucleotide sequence: TGCAGTGCTAAGGGGTGGGACCCCCGATATACGCAGTATTTT.

The chain links TRBV20-1 to TRBJ2-3, with 7 bases fitting TRBD1. The CDR3 length is 13 residues. The V and J ends lost 3 bases and 4 bases, in that order; junction bases with no gene match: 4. Germline V lookup: CDR1 DFQATT, CDR2 SNEGSKA (reference sequence). CDR3 sequence reads: CSARQTGADTQYF. Written as DNA, the CDR3 is TGCAGTGCTAGGCAAACAGGGGCAGATACGCAGTATTTT.